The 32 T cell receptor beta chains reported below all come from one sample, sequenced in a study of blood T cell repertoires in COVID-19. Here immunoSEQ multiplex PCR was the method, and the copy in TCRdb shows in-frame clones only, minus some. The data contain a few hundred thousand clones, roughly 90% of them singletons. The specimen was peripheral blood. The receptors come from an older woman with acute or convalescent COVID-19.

CDR3 loop: CAIRGDGTSGSIDEQFF. In DNA, the CDR3 is TGTGCCATCAGGGGGGACGGGACTAGCGGGAGTATCGATGAGCAGTTCTTC. The rearrangement joins TRBV10-3 to TRBJ2-1; TRBD2 aligns across 14 bases. Germline CDR1 reads ENHRY; CDR2 reads SYGVKD. V lost 6 bases, J lost 8 bases, and 12 bases stayed unmatched. The CDR3 is 17 amino acids.

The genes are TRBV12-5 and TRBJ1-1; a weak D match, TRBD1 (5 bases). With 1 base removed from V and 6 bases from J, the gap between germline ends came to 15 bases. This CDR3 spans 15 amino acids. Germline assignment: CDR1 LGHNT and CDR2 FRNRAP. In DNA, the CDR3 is TGTGCTAGTGGTTTGGCCTCGGGGGGGGTGGCTGAAGCTTTCTTT. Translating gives CASGLASGGVAEAFF.

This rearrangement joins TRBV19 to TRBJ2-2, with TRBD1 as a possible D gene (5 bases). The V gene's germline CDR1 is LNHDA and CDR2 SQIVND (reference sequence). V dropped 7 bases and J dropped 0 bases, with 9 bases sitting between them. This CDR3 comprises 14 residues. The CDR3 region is CASKGSANTGELFF. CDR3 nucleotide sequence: TGTGCCAGTAAGGGGTCCGCGAACACCGGGGAGCTGTTTTTT.

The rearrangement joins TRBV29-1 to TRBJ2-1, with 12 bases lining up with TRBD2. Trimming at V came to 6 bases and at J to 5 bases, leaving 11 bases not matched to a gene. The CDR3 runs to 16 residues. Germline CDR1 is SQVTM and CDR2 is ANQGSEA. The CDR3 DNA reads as TGCAGCGTATATACTCTAGCGGGAGGGTCACACAATGAGCAGTTCTTC. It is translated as CSVYTLAGGSHNEQFF.

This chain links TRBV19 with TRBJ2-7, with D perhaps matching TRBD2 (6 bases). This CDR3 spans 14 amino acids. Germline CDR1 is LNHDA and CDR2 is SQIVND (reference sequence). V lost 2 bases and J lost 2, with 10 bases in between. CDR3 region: CASSINGRTYEQYF. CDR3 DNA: TGTGCCAGTAGTATAAATGGGAGGACCTACGAGCAGTACTTC.

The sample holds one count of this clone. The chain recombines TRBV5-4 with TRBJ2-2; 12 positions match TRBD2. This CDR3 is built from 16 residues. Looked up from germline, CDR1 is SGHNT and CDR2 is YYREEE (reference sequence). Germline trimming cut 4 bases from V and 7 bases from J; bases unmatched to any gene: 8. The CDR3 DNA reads TGTGCCAGCAGCCTGACTAGCGGGAGAGTTGACGGGGAGCTGTTTTTT. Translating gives CASSLTSGRVDGELFF.

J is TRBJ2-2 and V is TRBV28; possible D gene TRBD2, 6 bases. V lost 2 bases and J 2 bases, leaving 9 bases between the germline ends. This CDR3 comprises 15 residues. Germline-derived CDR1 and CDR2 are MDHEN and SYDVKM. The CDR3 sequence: CASSLNGGNTGELFF. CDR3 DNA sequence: TGTGCCAGCAGTTTAAACGGGGGTAACACCGGGGAGCTGTTTTTT. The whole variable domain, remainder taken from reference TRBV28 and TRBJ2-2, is DVKVTQSSRYLVKRTGEKVFLECVQDMDHENMFWYRQDPGLGLRLIYFSYDVKMKEKGDIPEGYSVSREKKERFSLILESASTNQTSMYLCASSLNGGNTGELFFGEGSRLTVL.

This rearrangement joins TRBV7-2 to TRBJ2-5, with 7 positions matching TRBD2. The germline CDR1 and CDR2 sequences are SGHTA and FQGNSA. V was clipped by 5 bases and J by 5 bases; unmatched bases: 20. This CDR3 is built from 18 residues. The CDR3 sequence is CASSPRRGGFMHSETQYF. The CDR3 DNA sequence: TGTGCCAGCAGCCCCCGCCGGGGAGGGTTTATGCATTCGGAGACCCAGTACTTC.

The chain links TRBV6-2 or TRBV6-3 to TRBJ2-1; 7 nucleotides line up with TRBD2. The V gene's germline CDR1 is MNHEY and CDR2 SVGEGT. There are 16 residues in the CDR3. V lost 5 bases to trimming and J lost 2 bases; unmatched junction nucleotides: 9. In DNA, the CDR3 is TGTGCCAGCAGTGCTCATAGCGGGCGACCCTACAATGAGCAGTTCTTC. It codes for CASSAHSGRPYNEQFF.

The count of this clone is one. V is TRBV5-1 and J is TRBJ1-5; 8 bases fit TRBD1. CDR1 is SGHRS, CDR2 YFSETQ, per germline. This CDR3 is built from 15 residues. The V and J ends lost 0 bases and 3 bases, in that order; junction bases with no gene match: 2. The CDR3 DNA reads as TGCGCCAGCAGCTTGGGACAGGGGTTCAATCAGCCCCAGCATTTT. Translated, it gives CASSLGQGFNQPQHF. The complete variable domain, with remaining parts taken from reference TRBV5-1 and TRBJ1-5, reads KAGVTQTPRYLIKTRGQQVTLSCSPISGHRSVSWYQQTPGQGLQFLFEYFSETQRNKGNFPGRFSGRQFSNSRSEMNVSTLELGDSALYLCASSLGQGFNQPQHFGDGTRLSIL.

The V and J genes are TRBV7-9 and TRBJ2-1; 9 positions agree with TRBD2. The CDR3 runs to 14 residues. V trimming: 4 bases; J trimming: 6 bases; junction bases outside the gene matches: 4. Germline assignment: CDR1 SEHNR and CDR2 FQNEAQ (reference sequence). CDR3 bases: TGTGCCAGCAGCTGGGGACTAGCCTTCAATGAGCAGTTCTTC. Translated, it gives CASSWGLAFNEQFF.

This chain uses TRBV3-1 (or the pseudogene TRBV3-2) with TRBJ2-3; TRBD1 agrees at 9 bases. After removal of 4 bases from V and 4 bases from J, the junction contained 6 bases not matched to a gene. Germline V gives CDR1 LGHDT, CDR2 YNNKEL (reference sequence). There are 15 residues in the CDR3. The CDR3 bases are TGTGCCAGCAGCCTCCTAGGACAGGGGCCAGATACGCAGTATTTT. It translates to CASSLLGQGPDTQYF.

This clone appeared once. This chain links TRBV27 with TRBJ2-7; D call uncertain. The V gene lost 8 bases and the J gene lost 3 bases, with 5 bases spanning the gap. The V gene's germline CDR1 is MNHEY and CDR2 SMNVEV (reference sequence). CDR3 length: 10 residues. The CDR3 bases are TGTGCCAGCGGCGGCTACGAGCAGTACTTC. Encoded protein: CASGGYEQYF.

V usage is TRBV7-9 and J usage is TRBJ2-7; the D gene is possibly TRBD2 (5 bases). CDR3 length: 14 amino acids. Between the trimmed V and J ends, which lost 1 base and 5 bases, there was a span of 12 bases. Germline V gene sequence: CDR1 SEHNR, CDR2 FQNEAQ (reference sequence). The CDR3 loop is CASSLDPELDEQYF. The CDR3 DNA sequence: TGTGCCAGCAGCTTAGACCCTGAACTAGACGAGCAGTACTTC.

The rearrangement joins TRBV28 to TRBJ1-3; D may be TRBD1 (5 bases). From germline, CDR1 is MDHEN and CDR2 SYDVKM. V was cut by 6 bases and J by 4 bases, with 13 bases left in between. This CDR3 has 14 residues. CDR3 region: CASSGGTIGNTIYF. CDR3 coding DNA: TGTGCCAGCAGCGGAGGGACGATAGGAAACACCATATATTTT.

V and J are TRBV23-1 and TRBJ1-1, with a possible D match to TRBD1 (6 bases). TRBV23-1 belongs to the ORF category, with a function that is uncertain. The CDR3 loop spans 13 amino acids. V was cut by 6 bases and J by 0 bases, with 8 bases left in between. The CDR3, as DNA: TGCGCCAGCAGGCAGGGGATGAACACTGAAGCTTTCTTT. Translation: CASRQGMNTEAFF.

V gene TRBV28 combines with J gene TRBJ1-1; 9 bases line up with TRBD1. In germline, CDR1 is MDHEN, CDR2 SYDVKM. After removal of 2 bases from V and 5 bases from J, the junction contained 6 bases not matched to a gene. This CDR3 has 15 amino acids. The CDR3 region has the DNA TGTGCCAGCAGTTTAGAACAGGACAGGGGAACTGAAGCTTTCTTT. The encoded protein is CASSLEQDRGTEAFF.

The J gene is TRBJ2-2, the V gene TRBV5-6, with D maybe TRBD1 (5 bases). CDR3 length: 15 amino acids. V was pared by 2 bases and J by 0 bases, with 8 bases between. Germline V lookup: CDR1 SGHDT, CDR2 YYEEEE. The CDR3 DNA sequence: TGTGCCAGCAGCTTTCTGGGGCCGAACACCGGGGAGCTGTTTTTT. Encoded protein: CASSFLGPNTGELFF.

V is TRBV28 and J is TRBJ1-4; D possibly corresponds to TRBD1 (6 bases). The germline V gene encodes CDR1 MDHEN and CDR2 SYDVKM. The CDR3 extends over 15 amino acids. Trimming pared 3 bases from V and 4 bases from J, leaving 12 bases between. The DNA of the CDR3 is TGTGCCAGCAGTTTGCCACAGGGCCTTAATGAAAAACTGTTTTTT. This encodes CASSLPQGLNEKLFF.

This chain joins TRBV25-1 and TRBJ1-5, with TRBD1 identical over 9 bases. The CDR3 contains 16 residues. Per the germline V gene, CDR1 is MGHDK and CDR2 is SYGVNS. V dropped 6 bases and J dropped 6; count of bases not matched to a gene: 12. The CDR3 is CASSPQGQGGSQPQHF. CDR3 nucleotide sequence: TGTGCCAGCAGCCCACAGGGACAGGGCGGGTCTCAGCCCCAGCATTTT.

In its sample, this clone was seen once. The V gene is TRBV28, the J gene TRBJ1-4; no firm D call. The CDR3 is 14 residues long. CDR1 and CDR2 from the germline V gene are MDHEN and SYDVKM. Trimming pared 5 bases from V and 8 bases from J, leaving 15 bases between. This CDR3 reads CASSTRTRTEKLFF. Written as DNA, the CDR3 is TGTGCCAGCAGTACTCGGACTAGGACCGAAAAACTGTTTTTT. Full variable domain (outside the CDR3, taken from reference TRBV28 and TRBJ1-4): DVKVTQSSRYLVKRTGEKVFLECVQDMDHENMFWYRQDPGLGLRLIYFSYDVKMKEKGDIPEGYSVSREKKERFSLILESASTNQTSMYLCASSTRTRTEKLFFGSGTQLSVL.

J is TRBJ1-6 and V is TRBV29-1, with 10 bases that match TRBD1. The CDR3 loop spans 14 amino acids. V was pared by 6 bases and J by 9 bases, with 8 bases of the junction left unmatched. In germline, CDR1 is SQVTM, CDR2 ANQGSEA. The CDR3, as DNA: TGCAGCGTCGCGGAGGGGGACAGGGGTTCACCCCTCCACTTT. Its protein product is CSVAEGDRGSPLHF.

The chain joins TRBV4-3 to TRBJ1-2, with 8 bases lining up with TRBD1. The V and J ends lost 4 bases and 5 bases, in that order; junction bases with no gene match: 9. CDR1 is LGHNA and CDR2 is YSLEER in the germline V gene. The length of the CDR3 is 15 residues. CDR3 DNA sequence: TGCGCCAGCAGCCCTGAGAGACAGGGGATTTATGGCTACACCTTC. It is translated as CASSPERQGIYGYTF.

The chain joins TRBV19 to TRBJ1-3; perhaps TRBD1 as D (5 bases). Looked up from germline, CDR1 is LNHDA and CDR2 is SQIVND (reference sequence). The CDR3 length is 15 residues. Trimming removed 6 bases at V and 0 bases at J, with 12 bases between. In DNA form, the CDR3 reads TGTGCCAGTAGCGACCCCAGGGCCTCTGGAAACACCATATATTTT. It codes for CASSDPRASGNTIYF.

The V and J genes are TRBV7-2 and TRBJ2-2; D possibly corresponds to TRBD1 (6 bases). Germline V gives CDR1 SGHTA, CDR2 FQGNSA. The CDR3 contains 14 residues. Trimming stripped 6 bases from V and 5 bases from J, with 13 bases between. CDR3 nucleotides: TGTGCCAGCAGGAAGGGGGAGTTAACCGGGGAGCTGTTTTTT. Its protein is CASRKGELTGELFF.

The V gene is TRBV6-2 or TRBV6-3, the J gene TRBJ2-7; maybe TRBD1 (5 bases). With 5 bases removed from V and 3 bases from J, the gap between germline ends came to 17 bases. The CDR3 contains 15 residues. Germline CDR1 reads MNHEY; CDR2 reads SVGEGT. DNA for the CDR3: TGTGCCAGCAGTCCCCAGGTCAGTGGACACTACGAGCAGTACTTC. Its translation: CASSPQVSGHYEQYF.

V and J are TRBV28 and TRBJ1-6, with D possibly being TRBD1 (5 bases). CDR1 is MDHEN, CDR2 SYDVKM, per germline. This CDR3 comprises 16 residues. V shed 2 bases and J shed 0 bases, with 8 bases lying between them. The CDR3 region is CASSLQGSSYNSPLHF. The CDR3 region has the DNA TGTGCCAGCAGTTTACAGGGAAGCTCCTATAATTCACCCCTCCACTTT.

In nucleotides, the CDR3 is TGTGCCAGCAGTGATCAGGCGAGGGGGGGAGGACTGTTTTTT. Residues: CASSDQARGGGLFF. The chain uses TRBV6-1 and TRBJ1-4; weak D call: TRBD1 (6 bases). The V and J ends lost 3 bases and 13 bases respectively, with 18 bases between them. The CDR3 contains 14 residues. The germline CDR1 and CDR2 sequences are MNHNS and SASEGT.

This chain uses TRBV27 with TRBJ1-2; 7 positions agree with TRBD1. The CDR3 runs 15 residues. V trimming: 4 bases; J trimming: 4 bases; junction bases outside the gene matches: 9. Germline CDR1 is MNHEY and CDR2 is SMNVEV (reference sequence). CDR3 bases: TGTGCCAGCAGTTCTTTGCCCGGGACAGTCTATGGCTACACCTTC. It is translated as CASSSLPGTVYGYTF.

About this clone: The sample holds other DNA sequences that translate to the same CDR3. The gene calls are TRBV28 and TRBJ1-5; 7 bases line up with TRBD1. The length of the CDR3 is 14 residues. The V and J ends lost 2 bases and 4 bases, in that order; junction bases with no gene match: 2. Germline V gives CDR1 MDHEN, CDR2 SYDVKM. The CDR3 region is CASSLQGGNQPQHF. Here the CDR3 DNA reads TGTGCCAGCAGTTTACAGGGGGGAAATCAGCCCCAGCATTTT.

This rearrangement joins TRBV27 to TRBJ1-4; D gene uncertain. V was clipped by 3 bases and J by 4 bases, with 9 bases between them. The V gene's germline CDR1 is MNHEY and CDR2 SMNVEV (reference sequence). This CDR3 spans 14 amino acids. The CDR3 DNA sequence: TGTGCCAGCAGTTTCGACGGGTATAATGAAAAACTGTTTTTT. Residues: CASSFDGYNEKLFF.

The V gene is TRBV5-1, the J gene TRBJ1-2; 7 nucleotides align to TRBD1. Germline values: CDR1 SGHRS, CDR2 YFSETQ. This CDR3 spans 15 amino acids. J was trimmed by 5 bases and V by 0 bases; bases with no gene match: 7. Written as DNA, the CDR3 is TGCGCCAGCAGCTTGGGGCAGGGGGTGGAGTATGGCTACACCTTC. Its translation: CASSLGQGVEYGYTF. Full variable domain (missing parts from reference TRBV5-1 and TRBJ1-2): KAGVTQTPRYLIKTRGQQVTLSCSPISGHRSVSWYQQTPGQGLQFLFEYFSETQRNKGNFPGRFSGRQFSNSRSEMNVSTLELGDSALYLCASSLGQGVEYGYTFGSGTRLTVV.